The rows below give T cell receptor beta chains drawn from one sample of a study of chemoradiotherapy in HPV16-positive cancers. Here immunoSEQ multiplex PCR was the method, and the copy in TCRdb shows in-frame clones only, minus some. The table records around 7,000 clones, 82% of them present only once. The sequenced sample was tumor tissue, obtained from a patient who underwent chemoradiotherapy. The receptor source for this set is a human donor with HPV-associated anogenital cancer. Both conserved end residues are part of each CDR3. Each record gives: CDR3 length, clone size, D gene, V gene, CDR3 protein. A D gene is named only where the DNA matches it firmly. Rows give clone size only sometimes, using once, few, many, or a class for an expanded clone.

13 | - | - | TRBV2 | CAGEFASTDTQYF
12 | - | - | TRBV28 | CASSSAGYGYTF
17 | - | TRBD2 | TRBV2 | CASSESRAGGGTDTQYF
15 | - | TRBD1 | TRBV5-1 | CASSLAGTGGNEQFF
14 | few | TRBD1 | TRBV11-1 | CASSYGQGAYEQYF
14 | - | TRBD1 | TRBV5-1 | CASSLGRGRETQYF
14 | - | - | TRBV5-1 | CASSLVPGAYEQYF
16 | - | - | TRBV18 | CASFEQSGINNSPLHF
16 | - | TRBD1 | TRBV7-9 | CASSFLQGQANEKLFF
14 | - | TRBD1 | TRBV6-1 | CARFRQGANQPQHF
18 | - | - | TRBV4-1 | CASSQVDGGTSSGNTIYF
13 | - | - | TRBV5-4 | CASGEQGLVEAFF
14 | once | - | TRBV14 | CASSQESRGNEQYF
16 | - | TRBD2 | TRBV27 | CASSSLAGGWVNEQFF
13 | - | - | TRBV6-1 | CASSERIRLEAFF
14 | - | - | TRBV28 | CASRAPAGGRKAFF
13 | - | - | TRBV6-1 | CASSGSRRFGYTF
19 | - | - | TRBV4-3 | CASSQDIPDSSGAKNIQYF
15 | - | - | TRBV18 | CASSPRTDMNTEAFF
11 | - | - | TRBV20-1 | CSARDNQEAFF
14 | few | - | TRBV9 | CASSVEDEIYGYTF
12 | - | - | TRBV5-6 | CASSSYSYEQYF
12 | - | - | TRBV18 | CASSPQKDTQYF
14 | - | - | TRBV18 | CASSLGENRVEQYF
14 | once | TRBD1 | TRBV4-3 | CASSQLTGNYGYTF
15 | - | - | TRBV5-1 | CASSWEGQAAYEQYF
16 | - | - | TRBV5-1 | CASSLDRQGYLYEQYF
13 | - | - | TRBV29-1 | CSVEPQGLYEQYF
15 | - | TRBD1 | TRBV5-4 | CASSLDRGSYNEQFF
14 | - | - | TRBV19 | CASSSHPQGTEAFF
11 | - | - | TRBV7-2 | CASSSILEQFF
13 | - | - | TRBV28 | CASAWLGDTEAFF
13 | - | TRBD1 | TRBV2 | CASVQGQGYEQYF
13 | - | - | TRBV10-1 | CASSDKGTDTQYF
16 | - | TRBD2 | TRBV6-1 | CASSEASGGGTDTQYF
15 | - | TRBD2 | TRBV7-3 | CASSLVSGGTGELFF
15 | - | TRBD1 | TRBV2 | CASSERDSHEETQYF
14 | few | TRBD1 | TRBV7-3 | CASSLTGTGRGYTF
15 | - | - | TRBV19 | CASTPDREAYGTQYF
15 | - | - | TRBV18 | CASSPVDYTQETQYF
15 | - | TRBD2 | TRBV6-4 | CASRARGGSTGELFF
17 | - | TRBD1 | TRBV5-1 | CASSLGRGTGFSYEQYF